This T cell receptor (beta chain) is drawn from a study of regulatory T cells in long-lasting Graves disease. Study context: Under 3 months of antithyroid drugs had been taken by newly diagnosed Graves' patients.

TCR beta libraries were built with iRepertoire HTBI primers and Arm-PCR of CDR3 regions. MiXCR, applied by TCRdb to the multiplex PCR reads, yields one record per CDR3 protein. The table includes 350,000 to 500,000 distinct CDR3 sequences, 12% to 15% detected once. The study, taken as a whole, reports: Newly diagnosed disease favored TRBV20-1 and TRBJ2-1 over persistent disease.

This clonotype occurred many times. As yet, its antigen is unknown. Time point: newly diagnosed GD, antithyroid drugs for less than 3 months. The TCR library used RNA extracted from PBMCs. With V trimmed by 6 bases and J by 6 bases, 11 bases remained unmatched. The CDR3 length is 15 residues. Germline V gene data show CDR1 as MNHEY and CDR2 as SMNVEV (reference sequence). These data were also reused for a study on T cells in Graves' hyperthyroidism and ophthalmopathy.

J is TRBJ2-1 and V is TRBV27, with 7 bases fitting TRBD2. The starting material was peripheral blood mononuclear cells (PBMCs), obtained at new diagnosis, from a patient treated with antithyroid drugs. The TCR sequence derives from a woman aged 50 to 65 with Graves disease. The CDR3 coding sequence is TGTGCCAGCAGCTTAGGTACTAGCGCGGTCAATGAGCAGTTCTTC. Translating gives CASSLGTSAVNEQFF.